Given below is one T cell receptor beta chain in context. Profiled with immunoSEQ multiplex PCR; TCRdb holds only in-frame clones, not every one. This sample has 30,000 to 40,000 clones; around 90% occur once, and the top ten carry 8.3%. Germline lookup yields CDR1 SEHNR and CDR2 FQNEAQ (reference sequence). Trimming stripped 5 bases from V and 4 bases from J, with 14 bases between. CDR3 length: 14 amino acids. The sample is drawn from a study of PD-L1 blockade in urothelial cancer. Turning to the study itself: Blood underwent analysis 3 weeks (second dose) and 6 weeks after treatment began.

The sequence was obtained from a man aged 65-85 years with urothelial cancer. This sequence joins TRBV7-9 and TRBJ2-5, with D tentatively TRBD1 (5 bases). Sequencing used PBMCs, obtained around atezolizumab (anti-PD-L1) treatment. In DNA form, the CDR3 reads TGTGCCAGCAGCCCACGACAGACTCGAGAGACCCAGTACTTC. Residues: CASSPRQTRETQYF.